The 10 T cell receptor beta chains below come from one sample, sequenced in a study of blood T cell repertoires in COVID-19 (dated by TCRdb to 2019 to 2021). Library prep was done by the immunoSEQ multiplex PCR assay. TCRdb mirrors the immuneACCESS table, restricted to in-frame sequences. Some clones are absent from its copies; in checked studies, under half trace to an unresolved V gene, and the reason for the others is unknown. The sample table shows 84,000 or so clones, and about three quarters are seen once. Jointly, the top ten make up less than 10% of the sample. Input material: peripheral blood. The receptors were gathered from a human donor in a cohort sampled during active COVID-19.

V usage is TRBV21-1 and J usage is TRBJ2-1; the table's D call of TRBD2 was not tested on the DNA. TRBV21-1 constitutes a pseudogene. The CDR3 consists of 17 residues. The CDR3 nucleotides are TGTGCCAGCAGCCCCTGCGCGGCGGATAGCGGATACAATGAGCAGTTCTTC. Protein: CASSPCAADSGYNEQFF.

A single count supports this clone. The chain employs TRBV7-9 and TRBJ1-3; D not certain. CDR1 and CDR2 from the germline V gene are SEHNR and FQNEAQ (reference sequence). V was clipped by 6 bases and J by 0 bases, with 6 bases between them. The CDR3 is 13 residues long. This CDR3 is CASSFYSGNTIYF. The CDR3, as DNA: TGTGCCAGCAGTTTTTACTCTGGAAACACCATATATTTT.

A word on this clone: One end of the junction fails to match germline, which may point to a read error. This rearrangement joins TRBV7-8 to TRBJ2-5; TRBD1 agrees at 7 bases. Germline V gene sequence: CDR1 SGHVS, CDR2 FQNEAQ. This CDR3 spans 14 amino acids. CDR3 bases: TGTGCCAACAGCAGAGGGACAGCTCAAGAGACCCAGTACTTC. This translates into CANSRGTAQETQYF. Drawing the rest from reference TRBV7-8 and TRBJ2-5, the complete variable domain is GAGVSQSPRYKVAKRGQDVALRCDPISGHVSLFWYQQALGQGPEFLTYFQNEAQLDKSGLPSDRFFAERPEGSVSTLKIQRTQQEDSAVYLCANSRGTAQETQYFGPGTRLLVL.

The V and J genes are TRBV27 and TRBJ1-1, with TRBD1 identical over 11 bases. From germline, CDR1 is MNHEY and CDR2 SMNVEV (reference sequence). Trimming at V came to 2 bases and at J to 5 bases, leaving 4 bases not matched to a gene. The CDR3 covers 15 residues. This chain's CDR3 is CASSLRGQGETEAFF. The CDR3 DNA reads as TGTGCCAGCAGTTTAAGGGGACAGGGGGAAACTGAAGCTTTCTTT.

CDR3 in DNA: TGCGCCAGCAGCGGACAGGGAGGATCCTATAATTCACCCCTCCACTTT. Its translation is CASSGQGGSYNSPLHF. The V and J genes are TRBV5-1 and TRBJ1-6; TRBD1 matches 8 bases. V shed 4 bases, J shed 1 base, and the junction held 4 bases outside the gene matches. Germline assignment: CDR1 SGHRS and CDR2 YFSETQ. The CDR3 contains 16 residues. The variable domain in full, completed from reference TRBV5-1 and TRBJ1-6, reads KAGVTQTPRYLIKTRGQQVTLSCSPISGHRSVSWYQQTPGQGLQFLFEYFSETQRNKGNFPGRFSGRQFSNSRSEMNVSTLELGDSALYLCASSGQGGSYNSPLHFGNGTRLTVT.

CDR3 in amino acids: CASTPTSGSTDTQYF. DNA for the CDR3: TGCGCCAGCACCCCCACTAGCGGCAGCACAGATACGCAGTATTTT. J is TRBJ2-3 and V is TRBV5-1; 8 bases match TRBD2. Per the germline V gene, CDR1 is SGHRS and CDR2 is YFSETQ. J was trimmed by 0 bases and V by 6 bases; bases with no gene match: 6. The length of the CDR3 is 15 residues.

The genes are TRBV7-2 and TRBJ1-2; 8 positions agree with TRBD1. The germline gives CDR1 SGHTA, CDR2 FQGNSA. The CDR3 has 13 amino acids. Trimming took 4 bases from V and 8 from J; bases not matched to a gene: 6. CDR3 sequence reads: CASSSQGAGGYTF. CDR3 coding DNA: TGTGCCAGCAGCTCCCAGGGGGCGGGCGGCTACACCTTC.

The chain has TRBV5-4 and TRBJ1-4, with a weak D call TRBD1 (5 bases). V was clipped by 0 bases and J by 7 bases, with 7 bases between them. This CDR3 has 13 residues. Germline V gene lookup returns CDR1 SGHNT and CDR2 YYREEE (reference sequence). The CDR3 is CASSLGGVEKLFF. Here the CDR3 DNA reads TGTGCCAGCAGCTTGGGGGGGGTTGAAAAACTGTTTTTT.

This clone was picked up a small number of times. This chain links TRBV7-9 with TRBJ1-2; 7 positions match TRBD1. CDR1 and CDR2 from the germline V gene are SEHNR and FQNEAQ (reference sequence). The CDR3 is 16 amino acids. J lost 5 bases, V lost 5 bases, and 14 bases had no gene match. The CDR3 region is CASSHGTRQGSYGYTF. The CDR3, as DNA: TGTGCCAGCAGCCATGGGACCCGACAGGGATCATATGGCTACACCTTC.

The genes are TRBV10-3 and TRBJ2-7, with a possible D match to TRBD2 (5 bases). Deletions cut 0 bases from V and 13 bases from J, with 16 bases between. CDR3 length: 13 amino acids. Looked up from germline, CDR1 is ENHRY and CDR2 is SYGVKD. DNA for the CDR3: TGTGCCATCAGTGAGTCTCCAGCCGAGGGCTTTTACTTC. Protein: CAISESPAEGFYF.